This is a list of T cell receptor beta chains from one sample in a study of blood T cell repertoires in COVID-19. Only in-frame clones appear in the TCRdb table, and some are missing; sequencing was by immunoSEQ multiplex PCR. The sample carries 90,000 to 140,000 clones, about 75% recorded once. The specimen was peripheral blood. The receptors come from a woman between 65 and 79 years old with acute or convalescent COVID-19. The CDR3 runs from the conserved cysteine through the conserved F or W. Fields, in order: clone size, J gene, V gene, D gene, CDR3 protein, CDR3 DNA. A D gene is named only where the DNA matches it firmly. Clone size is given for some rows only: seen once, a few or many times, or a class if the clone is expanded.

-	TRBJ1-1	TRBV15	TRBD1	CATSRDWTGGSSTEAFF	TGTGCCACCAGCAGAGATTGGACAGGGGGGAGTTCAACTGAAGCTTTCTTT
-	TRBJ2-6	TRBV5-5	TRBD1	CASSLGQGSLGANVLTF	TGTGCCAGCAGTTTGGGACAGGGGTCTCTGGGGGCCAACGTCCTGACTTTC
-	TRBJ1-1	TRBV2	-	CASNVAGLNTEAFF	TGTGCCAGCAACGTGGCGGGGCTGAACACTGAAGCTTTCTTT
-	TRBJ1-2	TRBV7-9	-	CASSPPQNPNYGYTF	TGTGCCAGCAGCCCACCCCAGAACCCTAACTATGGCTACACCTTC
-	TRBJ2-4	TRBV27	-	CASSLRVKAKNIQYF	TGTGCCAGCAGTTTACGGGTAAAAGCCAAAAACATTCAGTACTTC
-	TRBJ1-2	TRBV3-1/TRBV3-2	-	CASSSYRGGPYGYTF	TGTGCCAGCAGCTCTTACCGGGGAGGGCCCTATGGCTACACCTTC
-	TRBJ1-6	TRBV7-9	-	CASSKLSGGESPLHF	TGTGCCAGCAGCAAACTAAGTGGGGGGGAATCACCCCTCCACTTT
-	TRBJ1-2	TRBV6-2/TRBV6-3	TRBD1	CASSSTGVYYGYTF	TGTGCCAGCAGTTCGACAGGGGTATACTATGGCTACACCTTC
-	TRBJ2-1	TRBV7-2	TRBD2	CASSSKRGGSYNEQFF	TGTGCCAGCAGTTCGAAGCGGGGGGGGTCCTACAATGAGCAGTTCTTC
-	TRBJ2-7	TRBV6-5	-	CASVHSEAYEQYF	TGTGCCAGCGTCCACAGTGAAGCCTACGAGCAGTACTTC
few	TRBJ2-2	TRBV12-5	-	CASGSWPERTGELFF	TGTGCTAGTGGTTCTTGGCCGGAGAGGACCGGGGAGCTGTTTTTT
-	TRBJ1-6	TRBV4-3	TRBD1	CASSQAQGTNSPLHF	TGCGCCAGCAGCCAAGCACAGGGGACAAATTCACCCCTCCACTTT
-	TRBJ2-3	TRBV19	TRBD1	CASSIAGGQGFADTQYF	TGTGCCAGTAGTATAGCGGGTGGACAGGGCTTCGCAGATACGCAGTATTTT
-	TRBJ2-2	TRBV30	-	CAWSAPGQIVTGELFF	TGTGCCTGGAGTGCCCCCGGACAGATTGTCACCGGGGAGCTGTTTTTT
-	TRBJ1-2	TRBV30	-	CASGDGDYYGYTF	TGTGCCTCGGGGGACGGGGACTACTATGGCTACACCTTC
-	TRBJ2-7	TRBV30	TRBD1	CAWSPPWDRAYEQYF	TGTGCCTGGAGTCCCCCTTGGGACAGAGCCTACGAGCAGTACTTC
-	TRBJ2-7	TRBV5-1	-	CASSSAYGANYEQYF	TGCGCCAGCAGCTCAGCTTATGGGGCTAACTACGAGCAGTACTTC
-	TRBJ2-7	TRBV29-1	TRBD1	CSVRQGPLYEQYF	TGCAGCGTCCGACAGGGGCCTCTCTACGAGCAGTACTTC
-	TRBJ1-1	TRBV9	-	CASSVAMAGIGTEAFF	TGTGCCAGCAGCGTAGCTATGGCAGGAATTGGGACTGAAGCTTTCTTT
few	TRBJ2-7	TRBV10-1	-	CASSDSLSEQYF	TGCGCCAGCAGCGACAGTTTATCCGAGCAGTACTTC
-	TRBJ1-2	TRBV21-1	-	CASPGGDRDRGDGYTF	TGTGCCAGCCCGGGCGGTGACCGGGACAGGGGTGATGGCTACACCTTC
-	TRBJ1-2	TRBV7-2	TRBD1	CASSYRTGQTAF	TGTGCCAGCAGCTATAGAACGGGACAGACAGCCTTC
-	TRBJ1-3	TRBV30	-	CAWSVSSGNTIYF	TGTGCCTGGAGTGTTAGTTCTGGAAACACCATATATTTT
-	TRBJ1-6	TRBV5-1	-	CASSQIGGFGNSPLHF	TGCGCCAGCAGCCAGATAGGAGGGTTTGGTAATTCACCCCTCCACTTT
-	TRBJ1-1	TRBV29-1	TRBD1	CSVASDRGFMNTEAFF	TGCAGCGTTGCCTCGGACAGGGGGTTCATGAACACTGAAGCTTTCTTT
-	TRBJ1-4	TRBV6-2/TRBV6-3	-	CASSLRRQVGQFF	TGTGCCAGCAGCCTCCGAAGACAGGTTGGTCAGTTTTTT
-	TRBJ1-5	TRBV30	-	CAWGWSTGDQPQHF	TGTGCCTGGGGTTGGAGCACGGGAGATCAGCCCCAGCATTTT
-	TRBJ1-5	TRBV4-2	-	CASSQDWGSRNQPQHF	TGTGCCAGCAGCCAAGATTGGGGCTCAAGGAATCAGCCCCAGCATTTT
few	TRBJ1-5	TRBV5-1	-	CASSFPTIVQPQHF	TGCGCCAGCAGCTTTCCGACAATAGTACAGCCCCAGCATTTT
-	TRBJ1-2	TRBV29-1	TRBD1	CSVELGRGPLDLF	TGCAGCGTTGAATTGGGTAGGGGGCCCCTAGATCTCTTC
few	TRBJ2-7	TRBV11-3	TRBD1	CASSSNRGRNEQYF	TGTGCCAGCAGCTCAAACAGGGGCAGGAACGAGCAGTACTTC
once	TRBJ2-1	TRBV27	TRBD1	CASSRPGTGGSEQFF	TGTGCCAGCAGTCGCCCCGGGACAGGGGGTTCTGAGCAGTTCTTC
-	TRBJ2-5	TRBV20-1	-	CSATGPETQYF	TGCAGTGCTACGGGTCCGGAGACCCAGTACTTC
many	TRBJ1-2	TRBV29-1	TRBD1	CSVSTGTYGYTF	TGCAGCGTTTCGACAGGGACTTATGGCTACACCTTC
-	TRBJ1-4	TRBV19	-	CASSIALTDRLDEKLFF	TGTGCCAGTAGTATAGCCCTGACAGACAGATTAGATGAAAAACTGTTTTTT
-	TRBJ2-3	TRBV4-2	TRBD2	CASSQGPAGAFTDTQYF	TGTGCCAGCAGCCAAGGCCCAGCGGGGGCGTTCACAGATACGCAGTATTTT
many	TRBJ1-5	TRBV6-6	-	CASSYFPRDSNQPQHF	TGTGCCAGCAGTTACTTCCCCAGGGATAGCAATCAGCCCCAGCATTTT
once	TRBJ1-2	TRBV6-5	-	CASIGGGPGGYTF	TGTGCCAGCATTGGGGGGGGGCCGGGCGGCTACACCTTC
few	TRBJ1-1	TRBV19	-	CASSTEGKAFF	TGTGCCAGTAGTACGGAGGGAAAAGCTTTCTTT
-	TRBJ1-4	TRBV9	-	CASSVTRATNEKLFF	TGTGCCAGCAGCGTAACGAGGGCAACTAATGAAAAACTGTTTTTT
-	TRBJ1-5	TRBV6-5	-	CASRDSNSNQPQHF	TGTGCCAGCAGGGACTCTAATAGCAATCAGCCCCAGCATTTT
few	TRBJ1-3	TRBV6-6	-	CASSYLTAGNTIYF	TGTGCCAGCAGTTATCTCACAGCTGGAAACACCATATATTTT
-	TRBJ1-2	TRBV5-5	-	CASSLGRGNLNYGYTF	TGTGCCAGCAGCTTGGGTCGGGGAAACCTAAACTATGGCTACACCTTC
-	TRBJ2-5	TRBV5-1	TRBD1	CASSLQGAETQYF	TGCGCCAGCAGCCTACAGGGGGCGGAGACCCAGTACTTC
few	TRBJ2-1	TRBV27	-	CASSYPGVNEQFF	TGTGCCAGCAGTTACCCCGGGGTCAATGAGCAGTTCTTC
-	TRBJ2-5	TRBV5-4	TRBD2	CASSSSGGWSSETQYF	TGTGCCAGCAGTTCTAGCGGGGGGTGGAGTTCGGAGACCCAGTACTTC
-	TRBJ2-3	TRBV9	TRBD2	CASSVGASGGASDTQYF	TGTGCCAGCAGCGTAGGAGCGAGCGGGGGGGCTTCTGATACGCAGTATTTT
-	TRBJ1-6	TRBV28	-	CASSLTGYNSPLHF	TGTGCCAGCAGTTTGACAGGTTATAATTCACCCCTCCACTTT
-	TRBJ2-1	TRBV27	-	CASSPYRDAEQFF	TGTGCCAGCAGTCCCTACAGGGATGCTGAGCAGTTCTTC
-	TRBJ2-6	TRBV6-1	-	CASSEEGVGSFGANVLTF	TGTGCCAGCAGTGAAGAAGGCGTGGGGAGCTTTGGGGCCAACGTCCTGACTTTC
-	TRBJ1-2	TRBV29-1	TRBD1	CSAGQGAIYGYTF	TGCAGCGCCGGACAGGGGGCGATCTATGGCTACACCTTC
-	TRBJ1-2	TRBV27	-	CASRPSTGNYGYTF	TGTGCCAGCAGACCCAGCACAGGGAACTATGGCTACACCTTC
few	TRBJ1-1	TRBV30	-	CAWSRKGRITEAFF	TGTGCCTGGAGTCGAAAAGGGAGAATCACTGAAGCTTTCTTT
-	TRBJ2-7	TRBV7-9	-	CASSLVEGRMREQYF	TGTGCCAGCAGCTTGGTAGAGGGTAGGATGCGCGAGCAGTACTTC
-	TRBJ2-7	TRBV7-9	TRBD2	CASSRAGASSYEQYF	TGTGCCAGCAGCCGAGCGGGGGCGAGCTCCTACGAGCAGTACTTC
-	TRBJ1-5	TRBV18	-	CASSPPGGLVYQPQHF	TGTGCCAGCTCACCACCCGGGGGGTTAGTATATCAGCCCCAGCATTTT
once	TRBJ1-1	TRBV27	-	CASSLTTGFEAFF	TGTGCCAGCAGTTTAACCACAGGGTTTGAAGCTTTCTTT
-	TRBJ2-5	TRBV6-5	-	CASIGPRGWTQYF	TGTGCCAGCATAGGACCCCGGGGGTGGACCCAGTACTTC
-	TRBJ2-7	TRBV18	TRBD1	CASSLDRGPAYEQYF	TGTGCCAGCTCACTGGACAGGGGGCCAGCCTACGAGCAGTACTTC